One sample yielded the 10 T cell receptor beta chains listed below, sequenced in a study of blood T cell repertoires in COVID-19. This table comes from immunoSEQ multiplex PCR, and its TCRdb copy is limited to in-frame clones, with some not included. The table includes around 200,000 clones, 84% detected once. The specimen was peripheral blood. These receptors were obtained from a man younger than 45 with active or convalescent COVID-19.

The CDR3 DNA reads as TGTGCCACCAGTGAGCCGACAGGGGGCTGGGAAAAACTGTTTTTT. The encoded protein is CATSEPTGGWEKLFF. This sequence joins TRBV24-1 and TRBJ1-4, with 10 bases aligning to TRBD1. The CDR3 length is 15 residues. Germline V gene lookup returns CDR1 KGHDR and CDR2 SFDVKD. The V segment lost 4 bases and the J segment 8 bases; nucleotides outside the gene matches: 6.

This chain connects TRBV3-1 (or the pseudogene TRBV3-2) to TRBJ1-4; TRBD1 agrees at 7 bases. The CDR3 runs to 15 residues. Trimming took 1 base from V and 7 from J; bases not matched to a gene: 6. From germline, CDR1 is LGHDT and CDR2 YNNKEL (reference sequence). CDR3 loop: CASSQGTGEFEKLFF. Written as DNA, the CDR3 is TGTGCCAGCAGCCAAGGGACAGGCGAGTTTGAAAAACTGTTTTTT.

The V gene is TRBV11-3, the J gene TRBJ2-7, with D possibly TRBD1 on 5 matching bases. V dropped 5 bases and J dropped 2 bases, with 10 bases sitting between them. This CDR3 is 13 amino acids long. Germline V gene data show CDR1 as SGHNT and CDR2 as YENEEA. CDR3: CASSLTVAYEQYF. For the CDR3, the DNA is TGTGCCAGCAGCCTGACAGTTGCCTACGAGCAGTACTTC.

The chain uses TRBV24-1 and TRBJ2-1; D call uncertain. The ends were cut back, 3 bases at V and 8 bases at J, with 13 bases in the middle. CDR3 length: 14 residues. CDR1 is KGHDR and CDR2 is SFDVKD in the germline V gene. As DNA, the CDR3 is TGTGCCACCAGTGATGACCTCGGAGTAGATGAGCAGTTCTTC. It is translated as CATSDDLGVDEQFF.

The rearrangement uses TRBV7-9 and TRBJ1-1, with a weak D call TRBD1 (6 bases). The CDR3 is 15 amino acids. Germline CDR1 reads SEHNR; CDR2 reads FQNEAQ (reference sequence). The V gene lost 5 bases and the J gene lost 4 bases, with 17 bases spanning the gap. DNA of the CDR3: TGTGCCAGCAGCCCCCCCGCGAGGGGGGGCACTGAAGCTTTCTTT. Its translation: CASSPPARGGTEAFF.

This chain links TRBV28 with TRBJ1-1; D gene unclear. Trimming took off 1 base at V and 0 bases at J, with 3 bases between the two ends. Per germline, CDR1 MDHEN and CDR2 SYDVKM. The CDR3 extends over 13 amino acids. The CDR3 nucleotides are TGTGCCAGCAGTTTATTAATGAACACTGAAGCTTTCTTT. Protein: CASSLLMNTEAFF. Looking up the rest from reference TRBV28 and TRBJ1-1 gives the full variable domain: DVKVTQSSRYLVKRTGEKVFLECVQDMDHENMFWYRQDPGLGLRLIYFSYDVKMKEKGDIPEGYSVSREKKERFSLILESASTNQTSMYLCASSLLMNTEAFFGQGTRLTVV.

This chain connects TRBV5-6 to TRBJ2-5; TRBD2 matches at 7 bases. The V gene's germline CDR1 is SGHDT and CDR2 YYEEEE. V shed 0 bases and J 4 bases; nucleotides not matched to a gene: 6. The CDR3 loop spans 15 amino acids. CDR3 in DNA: TGTGCCAGCAGCTTGGGAGGACTAGGTCGAGAGACCCAGTACTTC. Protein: CASSLGGLGRETQYF.

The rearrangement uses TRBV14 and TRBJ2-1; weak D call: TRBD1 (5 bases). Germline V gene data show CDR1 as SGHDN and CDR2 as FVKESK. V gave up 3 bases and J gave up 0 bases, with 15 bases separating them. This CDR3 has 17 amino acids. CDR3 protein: CASSQFSRVSSYNEQFF. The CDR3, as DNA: TGTGCCAGCAGCCAGTTTTCCAGGGTGAGCTCCTACAATGAGCAGTTCTTC.

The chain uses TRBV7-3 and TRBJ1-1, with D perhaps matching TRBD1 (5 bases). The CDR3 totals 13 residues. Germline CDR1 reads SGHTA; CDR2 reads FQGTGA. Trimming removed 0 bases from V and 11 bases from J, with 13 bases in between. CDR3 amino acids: CASSLTGTSGAFF. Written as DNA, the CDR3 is TGTGCCAGCAGCTTAACAGGGACTTCTGGCGCTTTCTTT.

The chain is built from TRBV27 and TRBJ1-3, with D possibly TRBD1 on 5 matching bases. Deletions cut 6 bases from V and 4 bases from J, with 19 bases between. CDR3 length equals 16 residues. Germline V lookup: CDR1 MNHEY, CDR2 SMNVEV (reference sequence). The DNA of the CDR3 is TGTGCCAGCAGCCTGGGGGGTCCGGACCGGGGAAACACCATATATTTT. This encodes CASSLGGPDRGNTIYF.